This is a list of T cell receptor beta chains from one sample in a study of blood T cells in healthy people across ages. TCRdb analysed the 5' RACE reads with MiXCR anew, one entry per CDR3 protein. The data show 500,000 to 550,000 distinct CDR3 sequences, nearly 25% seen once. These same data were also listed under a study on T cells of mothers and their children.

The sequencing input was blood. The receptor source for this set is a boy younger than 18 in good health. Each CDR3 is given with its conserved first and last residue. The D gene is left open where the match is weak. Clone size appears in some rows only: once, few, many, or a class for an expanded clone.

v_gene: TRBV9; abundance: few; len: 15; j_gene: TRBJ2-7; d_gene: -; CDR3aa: CASSVGSGGRGEQYF; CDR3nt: TGTGCCAGCAGCGTAGGAAGCGGAGGAAGGGGCGAGCAGTACTTC
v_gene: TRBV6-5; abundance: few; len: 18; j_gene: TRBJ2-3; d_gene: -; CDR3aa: CASSYSRTDTTSTDTQYF; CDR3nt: TGTGCCAGCAGTTACTCCCGGACGGATACTACTAGCACAGATACGCAGTATTTT
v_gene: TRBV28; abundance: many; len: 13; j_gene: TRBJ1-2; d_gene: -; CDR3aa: CASTKRGPRGYTF; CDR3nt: TGTGCCAGCACCAAAAGGGGCCCTCGGGGCTACACCTTC
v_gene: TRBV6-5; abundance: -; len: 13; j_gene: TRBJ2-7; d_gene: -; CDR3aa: CASSRQFPYEQYF; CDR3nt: TGTGCCAGCAGTCGACAGTTTCCCTACGAGCAGTACTTC
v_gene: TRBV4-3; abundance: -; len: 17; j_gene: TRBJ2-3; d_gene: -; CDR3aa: CASSPLEESRSTDTQYF; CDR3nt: TGCGCCAGCAGCCCCCTCGAGGAGTCCAGATCAACAGATACGCAGTATTTT
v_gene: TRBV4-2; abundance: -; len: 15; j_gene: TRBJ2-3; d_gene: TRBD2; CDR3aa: CASSQGGLRADTQYF; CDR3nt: TGTGCCAGCAGCCAGGGGGGACTAAGGGCAGATACGCAGTATTTT
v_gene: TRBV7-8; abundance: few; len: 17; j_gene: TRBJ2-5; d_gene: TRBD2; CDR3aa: CASSSGGTSGRWETQYF; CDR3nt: TGTGCCAGCAGCTCGGGCGGGACTAGCGGGAGATGGGAGACCCAGTACTTC
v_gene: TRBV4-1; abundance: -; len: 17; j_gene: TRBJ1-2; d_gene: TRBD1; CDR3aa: CASTSGGQNSPYAGYTF; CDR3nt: TGCGCCAGCACCTCGGGGGGACAGAATTCCCCATATGCGGGATACACCTTC
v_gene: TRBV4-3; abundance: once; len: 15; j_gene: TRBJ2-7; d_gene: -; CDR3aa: CASSQDVQESYEQYF; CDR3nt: TGCGCCAGCAGCCAAGATGTCCAGGAGTCCTACGAGCAGTACTTC
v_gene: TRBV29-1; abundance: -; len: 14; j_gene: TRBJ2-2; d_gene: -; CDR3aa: CSVVVQPNTGELFF; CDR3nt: TGCAGCGTTGTGGTACAGCCTAACACCGGGGAGCTGTTTTTT
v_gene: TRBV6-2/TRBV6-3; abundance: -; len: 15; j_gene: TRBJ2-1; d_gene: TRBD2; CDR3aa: CASSYTSGGFNEQFF; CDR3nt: TGTGCCAGCAGTTACACTAGCGGGGGGTTTAATGAGCAGTTCTTC
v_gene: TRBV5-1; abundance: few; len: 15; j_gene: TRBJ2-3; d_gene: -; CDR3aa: CASSGSVTSTDTQYF; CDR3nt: TGCGCCAGCAGCGGGTCGGTAACTAGCACAGATACGCAGTATTTT
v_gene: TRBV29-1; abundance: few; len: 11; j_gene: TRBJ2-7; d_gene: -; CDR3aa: CSVGVSYEQYF; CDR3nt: TGCAGCGTTGGGGTCTCCTACGAGCAGTACTTC
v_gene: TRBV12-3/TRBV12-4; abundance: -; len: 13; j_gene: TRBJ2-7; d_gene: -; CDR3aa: CASSWASPYGQYF; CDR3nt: TGTGCCAGCAGTTGGGCTTCCCCCTACGGGCAGTACTTC
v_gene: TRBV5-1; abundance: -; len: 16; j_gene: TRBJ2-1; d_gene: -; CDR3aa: CASSLGVKGSYNEQFF; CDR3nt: TGCGCCAGCAGCTTGGGGGTGAAAGGGAGCTACAATGAGCAGTTCTTC
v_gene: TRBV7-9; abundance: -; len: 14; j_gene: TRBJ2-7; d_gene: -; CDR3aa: CASSHSIPLLEQYF; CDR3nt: TGTGCCAGCAGTCATAGTATTCCCCTGTTGGAGCAGTACTTC
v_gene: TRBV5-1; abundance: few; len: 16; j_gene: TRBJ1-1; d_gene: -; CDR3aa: CASSSPEGQSRTEAFF; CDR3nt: TGCGCCAGCAGCTCCCCGGAAGGACAGTCTCGCACTGAAGCTTTCTTT
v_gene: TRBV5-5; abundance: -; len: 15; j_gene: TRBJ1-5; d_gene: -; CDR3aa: CASSLETAFNQPQHF; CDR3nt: TGTGCCAGCAGCTTGGAAACCGCCTTCAATCAGCCCCAGCATTTT
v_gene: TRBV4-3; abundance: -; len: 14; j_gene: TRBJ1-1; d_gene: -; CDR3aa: CASSRGSGVAEAFF; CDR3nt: TGCGCCAGCAGCCGCGGGTCGGGGGTCGCTGAAGCTTTCTTT
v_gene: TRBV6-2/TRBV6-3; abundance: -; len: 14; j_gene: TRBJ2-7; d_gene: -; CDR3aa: CASSYASENYEQYF; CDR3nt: TGTGCCAGCAGTTACGCTAGCGAGAACTACGAGCAGTACTTC
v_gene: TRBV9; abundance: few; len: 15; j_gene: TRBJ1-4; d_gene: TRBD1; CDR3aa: CAGSPYRGEDEKLFF; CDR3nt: TGTGCCGGCAGCCCCTACAGGGGAGAGGATGAAAAACTGTTTTTT
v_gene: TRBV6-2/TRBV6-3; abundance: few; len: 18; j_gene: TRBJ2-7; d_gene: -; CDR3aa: CASSLQGARLADFYEQYF; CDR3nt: TGTGCCAGCAGTCTACAGGGGGCCCGACTAGCGGATTTCTACGAGCAGTACTTC
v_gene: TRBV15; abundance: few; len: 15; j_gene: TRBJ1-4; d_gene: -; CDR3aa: CATSRARGANEKLFF; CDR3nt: TGTGCCACCAGCAGAGCCCGGGGGGCTAATGAAAAACTGTTTTTT
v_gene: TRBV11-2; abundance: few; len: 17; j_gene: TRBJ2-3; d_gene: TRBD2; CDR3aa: CASSLDLMAGGPNTLYF; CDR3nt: TGTGCCAGCAGCTTAGATCTGATGGCGGGGGGGCCGAATACGCTGTATTTT
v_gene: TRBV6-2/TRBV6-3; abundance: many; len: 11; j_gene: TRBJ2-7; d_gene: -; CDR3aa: CASSNLYEQYF; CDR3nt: TGTGCCAGCAGCAACCTATACGAGCAGTACTTC
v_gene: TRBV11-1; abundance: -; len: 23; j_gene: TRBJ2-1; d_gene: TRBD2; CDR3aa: CASSSKSTPGLAGGGVLYNEQFF; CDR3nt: TGTGCCAGCAGCTCAAAATCGACACCGGGACTAGCGGGAGGAGGGGTCCTATACAATGAGCAGTTCTTC
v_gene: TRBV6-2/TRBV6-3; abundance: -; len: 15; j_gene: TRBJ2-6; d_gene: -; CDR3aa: CASSYAGEGANVLTF; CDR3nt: TGTGCCAGCAGTTACGCAGGGGAAGGGGCCAACGTCCTGACTTTC
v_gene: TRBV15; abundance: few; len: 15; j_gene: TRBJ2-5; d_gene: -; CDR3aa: CATSRDPGPGETQYF; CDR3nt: TGTGCCACCAGCAGAGATCCAGGGCCCGGAGAGACCCAGTACTTC
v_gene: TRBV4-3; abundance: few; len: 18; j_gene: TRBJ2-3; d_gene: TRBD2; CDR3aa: CASSQDGSGGLLGNTQYF; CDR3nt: TGCGCCAGCAGCCAAGATGGAAGCGGGGGTCTTTTGGGAAATACGCAGTATTTT
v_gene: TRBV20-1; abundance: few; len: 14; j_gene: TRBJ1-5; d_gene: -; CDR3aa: CSALQGGSNQPQHF; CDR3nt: TGCAGTGCCCTCCAGGGAGGGAGCAATCAGCCCCAGCATTTT
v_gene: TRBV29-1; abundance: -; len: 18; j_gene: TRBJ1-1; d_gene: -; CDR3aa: CSVEDLNLGAAKNTEAFF; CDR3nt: TGCAGCGTTGAAGACTTGAATCTTGGGGCGGCTAAGAACACTGAAGCTTTCTTT
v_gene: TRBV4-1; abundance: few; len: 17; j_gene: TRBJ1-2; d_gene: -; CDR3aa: CASSQVRFRAQVNGYTF; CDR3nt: TGCGCCAGCAGCCAAGTTAGGTTCAGGGCGCAGGTGAACGGCTACACCTTC
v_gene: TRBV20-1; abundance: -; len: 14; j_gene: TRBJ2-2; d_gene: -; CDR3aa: CSAREVSNTGELFF; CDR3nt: TGCAGTGCCCGAGAAGTATCGAACACCGGGGAGCTGTTTTTT
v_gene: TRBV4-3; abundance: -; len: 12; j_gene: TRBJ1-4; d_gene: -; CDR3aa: CASSQVAEELFF; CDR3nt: TGCGCCAGCAGCCAAGTAGCGGAAGAGCTGTTTTTT
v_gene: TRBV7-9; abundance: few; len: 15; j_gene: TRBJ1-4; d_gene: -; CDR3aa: CASSLDGSTNEKLFF; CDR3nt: TGTGCCAGCAGCTTAGATGGCTCAACTAATGAAAAACTGTTTTTT